The clone carrying this TCR beta chain has more than one count but fewer than ten. The antigen remains unidentified. This record belongs to a study of T-cell reconstitution after alpha-beta-depleted transplantation in children. Study-wide results and caveats: A year post-transplant, T-cell counts and diversity derived mostly from newly produced T cells. The origin of alpha-beta T cells about two months after transplant was reportedly several hundred expanded graft clones.

Germline V lookup: CDR1 MDHEN, CDR2 SYDVKM. There are 16 residues in the CDR3. The V and J ends lost 2 bases and 4 bases, in that order; junction bases with no gene match: 9. Preparation of the TCRbeta library involved a method that used unique molecular identifiers. TCRdb analysed the PCR reads with MiXCR anew, one entry per CDR3 protein. The data show about 300,000 distinct CDR3 sequences, with less than 9.5% seen just once and 8.5% to 9.5% held by the top ten. The V gene is TRBV28, the J gene TRBJ2-3, with TRBD1 identical over 7 bases. This TCR was sampled from a female patient aged 2-10 years who had a stem cell transplant for Fanconi anemia, so the T cells may come from the graft donor. The starting material was peripheral blood, obtained 360 days after TCRalphabeta/CD19-depleted stem cell transplant. DNA for the CDR3: TGTGCCAGCAGTTTAAACGTTCGACAGGGTTCAGATACGCAGTATTTT. It yields the protein CASSLNVRQGSDTQYF.